The sample holds a few counts of the clone carrying this T cell receptor beta chain. This sample was included in a study of beta chain features in type 1 diabetes. The CDR3 is 13 residues long. V shed 4 bases and J shed 3 bases, with 9 bases lying between them. The germline V gene encodes CDR1 SGHRS and CDR2 YFSETQ. Sorting gave populations that all exceeded 95% purity. Expressed TCRB transcripts were sequenced after all isolated RNA was converted to cDNA. Read counts averaged roughly 4 million for samples of naive, central memory and regulatory T cells. Assay: immunoSEQ multiplex PCR; the TCRdb copy retains only in-frame clones and omits some. The table has 900,000 or so clones, under 20% seen once.

The receptor's source is a woman aged 18-29 years in good health. Sequenced: naive CD4+ T cells from blood. The chain employs TRBV5-1 and TRBJ2-3, with a tentative D call TRBD1 (6 bases). The CDR3 reads CASSRGQTDTQYF. The DNA for the CDR3 is TGCGCCAGCAGCCGAGGACAGACAGATACGCAGTATTTT.